This T cell receptor (beta chain) was sequenced during a study of glioma-infiltrating T cells. The iRepertoire nested amplicon-rescue multiplex PCR amplified TCR alpha and beta CDR3s from RNA. TCRdb recomputed calls from the multiplex PCR reads with MiXCR, one row per CDR3 protein. This repertoire shows around 43,000 distinct CDR3 sequences, 20% to 25% found once; its top ten account for around 5.8%. Deletions cut 1 base from V and 7 bases from J, with 13 bases between. This CDR3 has 14 residues. CDR1 and CDR2 (germline): MDHEN, SYDVKM. This clonotype was seen ten or more times. Sequencing was done on a sample of glioma tissue, nonneoplastic brain tissue, or PBMCs (not recorded which). The source of this sequence is a human donor with low-grade glioma or glioblastoma, undergoing nonglioma brain surgery, or in good health (not recorded which). The chain recombines TRBV28 with TRBJ1-1; D is unclear. CDR3 in DNA: TGTGCCAGCAGTTTATTCGGGGAGTTGGGTGAAGCTTTCTTT. Amino acid sequence: CASSLFGELGEAFF.